This entry concerns a single TCR beta chain. Generated by immunoSEQ multiplex PCR, the TCRdb table keeps only in-frame clones and is missing some. The sample has about 100,000 clones, 87% seen once. This sample stems from a study of blood T cell repertoires in COVID-19. CDR1 is SEHNR and CDR2 is FQNEAQ in the germline V gene (reference sequence). The CDR3 extends over 13 amino acids. Losses at the gene ends were 3 bases for V and 4 bases for J; bases not matched to a gene: 2. This receptor was obtained from a man aged 50 to 60 with acute or convalescent COVID-19. This sequence joins TRBV7-9 and TRBJ1-2, with 7 bases matching TRBD1. The sample consisted of peripheral blood. CDR3 nucleotide sequence: TGTGCCAGCAGCTTCGACAGGGCCTATGGCTACACCTTC. This sequence encodes CASSFDRAYGYTF. The whole variable domain, filled in from reference TRBV7-9 and TRBJ1-2, reads DTGVSQNPRHKITKRGQNVTFRCDPISEHNRLYWYRQTLGQGPEFLTYFQNEAQLEKSRLLSDRFSAERPKGSFSTLEIQRTEQGDSAMYLCASSFDRAYGYTFGSGTRLTVV.